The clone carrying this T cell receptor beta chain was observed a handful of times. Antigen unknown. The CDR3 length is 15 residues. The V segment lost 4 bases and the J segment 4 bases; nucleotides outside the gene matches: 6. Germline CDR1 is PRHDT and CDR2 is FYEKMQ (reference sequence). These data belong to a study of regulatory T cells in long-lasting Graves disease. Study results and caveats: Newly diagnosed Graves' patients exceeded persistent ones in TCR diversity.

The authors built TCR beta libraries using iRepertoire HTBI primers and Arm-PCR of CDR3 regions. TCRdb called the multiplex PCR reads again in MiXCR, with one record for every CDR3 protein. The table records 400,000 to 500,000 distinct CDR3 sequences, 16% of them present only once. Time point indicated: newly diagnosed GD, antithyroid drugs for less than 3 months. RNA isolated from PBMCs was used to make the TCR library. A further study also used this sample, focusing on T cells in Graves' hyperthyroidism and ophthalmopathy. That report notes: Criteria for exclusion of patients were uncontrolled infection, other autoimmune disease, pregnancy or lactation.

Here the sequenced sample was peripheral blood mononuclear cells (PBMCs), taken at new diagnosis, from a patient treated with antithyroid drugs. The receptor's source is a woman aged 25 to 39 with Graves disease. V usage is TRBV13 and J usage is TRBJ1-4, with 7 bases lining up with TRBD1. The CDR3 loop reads CASSSGTALNEKLFF. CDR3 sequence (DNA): TGTGCCAGCAGCTCTGGGACAGCTCTTAATGAAAAACTGTTTTTT.